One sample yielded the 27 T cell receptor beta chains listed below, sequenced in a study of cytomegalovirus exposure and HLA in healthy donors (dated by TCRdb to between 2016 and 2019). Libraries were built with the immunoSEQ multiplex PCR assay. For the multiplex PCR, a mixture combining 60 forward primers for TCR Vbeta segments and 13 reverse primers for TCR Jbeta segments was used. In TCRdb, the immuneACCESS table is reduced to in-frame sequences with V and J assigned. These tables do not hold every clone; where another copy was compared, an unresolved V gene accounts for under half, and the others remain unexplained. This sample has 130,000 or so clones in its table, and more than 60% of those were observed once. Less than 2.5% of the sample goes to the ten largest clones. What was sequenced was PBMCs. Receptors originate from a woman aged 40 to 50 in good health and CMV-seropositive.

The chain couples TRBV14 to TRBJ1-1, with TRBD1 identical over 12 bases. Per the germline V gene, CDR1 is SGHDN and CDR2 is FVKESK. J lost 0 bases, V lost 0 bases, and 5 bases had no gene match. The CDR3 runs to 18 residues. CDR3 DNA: TGTGCCAGCAGCCAAGATTTAGGGACAGGGGGCTTGAACACTGAAGCTTTCTTT. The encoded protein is CASSQDLGTGGLNTEAFF.

CDR3 sequence reads: CASSSLAGGPYNEQFF. CDR3 nucleotide sequence: TGTGCCAGCAGTTCCCTGGCGGGAGGGCCGTACAATGAGCAGTTCTTC. The J gene is TRBJ2-1, the V gene TRBV6-5; 9 positions agree with TRBD2. The CDR3 is made up of 16 amino acids. V trimming: 4 bases; J trimming: 4 bases; junction bases outside the gene matches: 8. CDR1 and CDR2 (germline): MNHEY, SVGAGI.

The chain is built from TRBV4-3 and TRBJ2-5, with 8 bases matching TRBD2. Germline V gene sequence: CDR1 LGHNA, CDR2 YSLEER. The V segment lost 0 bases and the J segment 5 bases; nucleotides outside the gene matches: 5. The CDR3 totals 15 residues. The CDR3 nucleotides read TGCGCCAGCAGCCAAGATGGACTAGCTGCGGAGACCCAGTACTTC. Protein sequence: CASSQDGLAAETQYF.

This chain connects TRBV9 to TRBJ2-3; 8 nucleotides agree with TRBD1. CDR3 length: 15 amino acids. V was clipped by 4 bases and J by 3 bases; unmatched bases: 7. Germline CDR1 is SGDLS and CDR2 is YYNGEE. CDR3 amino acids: CASSLDRGGTDTQYF. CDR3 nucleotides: TGTGCCAGCAGCCTAGACAGGGGTGGGACAGATACGCAGTATTTT.

CDR3 sequence: CASSPLAGPTYEQYF. CDR3 nucleotides: TGTGCCAGCAGTCCCCTAGCGGGACCCACCTACGAGCAGTACTTC. The chain employs TRBV28 and TRBJ2-7, with TRBD2 matching 9 bases. The CDR3 runs to 15 residues. Germline V gene data show CDR1 as MDHEN and CDR2 as SYDVKM. The J segment lost 2 bases and the V segment lost 5 bases, leaving 7 bases of the junction unmatched.

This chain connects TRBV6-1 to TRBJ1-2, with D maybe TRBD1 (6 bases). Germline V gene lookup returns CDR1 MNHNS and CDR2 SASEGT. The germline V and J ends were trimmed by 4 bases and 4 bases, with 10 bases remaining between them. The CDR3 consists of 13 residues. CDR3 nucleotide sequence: TGTGCCAGCAGTGGGCAGGGGAGCTATGGCTACACCTTC. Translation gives CASSGQGSYGYTF.

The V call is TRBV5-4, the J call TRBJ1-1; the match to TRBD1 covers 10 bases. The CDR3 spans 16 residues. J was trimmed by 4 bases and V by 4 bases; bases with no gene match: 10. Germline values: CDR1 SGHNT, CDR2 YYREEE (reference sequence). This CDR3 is CASSPPGQGRLTEAFF. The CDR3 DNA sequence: TGTGCCAGCAGCCCTCCGGGACAGGGGCGACTCACTGAAGCTTTCTTT.

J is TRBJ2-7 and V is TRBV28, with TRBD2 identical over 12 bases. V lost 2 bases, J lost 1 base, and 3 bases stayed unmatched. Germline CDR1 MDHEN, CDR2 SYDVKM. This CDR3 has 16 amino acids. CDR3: CASSLRTSGTSYEQYF. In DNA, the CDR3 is TGTGCCAGCAGTTTAAGGACTAGCGGGACATCCTACGAGCAGTACTTC.

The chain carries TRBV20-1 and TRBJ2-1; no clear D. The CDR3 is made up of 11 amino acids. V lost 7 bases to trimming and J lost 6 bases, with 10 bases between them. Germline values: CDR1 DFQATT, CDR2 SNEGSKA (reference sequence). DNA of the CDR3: TGCAGTGGAGGTGTTTCCAATGAGCAGTTCTTC. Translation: CSGGVSNEQFF.

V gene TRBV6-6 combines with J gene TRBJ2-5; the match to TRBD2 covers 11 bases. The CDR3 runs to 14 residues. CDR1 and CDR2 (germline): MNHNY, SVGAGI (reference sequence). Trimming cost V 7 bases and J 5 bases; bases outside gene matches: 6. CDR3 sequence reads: CASKGLAATETQYF. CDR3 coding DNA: TGTGCCAGCAAGGGACTAGCGGCTACGGAGACCCAGTACTTC.

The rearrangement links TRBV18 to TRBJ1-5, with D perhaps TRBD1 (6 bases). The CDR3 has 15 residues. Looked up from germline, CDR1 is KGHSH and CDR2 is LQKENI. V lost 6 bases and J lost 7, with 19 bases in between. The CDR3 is CASSTRDKGEQPQHF. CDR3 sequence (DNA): TGTGCCAGCTCTACCCGGGACAAGGGGGAACAGCCCCAGCATTTT.

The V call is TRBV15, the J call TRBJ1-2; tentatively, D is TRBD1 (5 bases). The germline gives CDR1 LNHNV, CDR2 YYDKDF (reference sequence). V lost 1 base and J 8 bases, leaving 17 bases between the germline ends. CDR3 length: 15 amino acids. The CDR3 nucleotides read TGTGCCACCAGCAGAGTGGGGCAGGGTGATCGCGGCTACACCTTC. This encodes CATSRVGQGDRGYTF.

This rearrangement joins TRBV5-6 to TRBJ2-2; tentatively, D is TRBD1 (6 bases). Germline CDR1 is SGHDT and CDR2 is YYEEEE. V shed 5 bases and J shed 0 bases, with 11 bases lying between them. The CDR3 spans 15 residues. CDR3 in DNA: TGTGCCAGCAGACGAACAGGGACGAACACCGGGGAGCTGTTTTTT. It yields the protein CASRRTGTNTGELFF.

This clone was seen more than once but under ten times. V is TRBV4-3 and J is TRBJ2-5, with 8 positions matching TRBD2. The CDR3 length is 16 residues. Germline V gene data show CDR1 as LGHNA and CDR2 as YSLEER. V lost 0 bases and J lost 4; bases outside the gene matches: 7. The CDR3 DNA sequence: TGCGCCAGCAGCCAAGAGACGGGGGGGAAGGGAGAGACCCAGTACTTC. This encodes CASSQETGGKGETQYF.

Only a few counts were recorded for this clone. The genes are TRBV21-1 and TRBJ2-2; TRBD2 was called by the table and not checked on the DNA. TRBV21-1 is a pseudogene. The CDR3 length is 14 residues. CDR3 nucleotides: TGTGCCAGCAGCAGCGGGAGAACGGGCGGGGAGCTGTTTTTT. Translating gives CASSSGRTGGELFF.

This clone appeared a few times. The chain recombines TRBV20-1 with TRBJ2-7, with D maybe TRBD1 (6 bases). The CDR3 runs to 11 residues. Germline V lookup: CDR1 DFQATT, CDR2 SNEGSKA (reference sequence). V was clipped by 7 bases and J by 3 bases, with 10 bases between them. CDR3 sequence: CSGGQLYEQYF. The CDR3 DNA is TGCAGTGGAGGACAGCTCTACGAGCAGTACTTC.

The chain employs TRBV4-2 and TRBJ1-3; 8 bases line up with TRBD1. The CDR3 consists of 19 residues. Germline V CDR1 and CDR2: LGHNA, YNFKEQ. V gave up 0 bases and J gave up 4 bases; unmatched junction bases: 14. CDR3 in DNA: TGTGCCAGCAGCCAAGATGCTCCAGATCCGACAGGGGTCGGAAACACCATATATTTT. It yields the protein CASSQDAPDPTGVGNTIYF.

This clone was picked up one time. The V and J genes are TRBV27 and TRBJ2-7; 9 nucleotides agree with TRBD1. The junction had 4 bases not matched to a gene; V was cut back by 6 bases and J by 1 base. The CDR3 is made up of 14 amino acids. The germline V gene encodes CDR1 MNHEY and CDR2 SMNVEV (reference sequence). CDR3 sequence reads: CASSRDRVSYEQYF. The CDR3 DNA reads TGTGCCAGCAGCCGGGACAGGGTGTCCTACGAGCAGTACTTC.

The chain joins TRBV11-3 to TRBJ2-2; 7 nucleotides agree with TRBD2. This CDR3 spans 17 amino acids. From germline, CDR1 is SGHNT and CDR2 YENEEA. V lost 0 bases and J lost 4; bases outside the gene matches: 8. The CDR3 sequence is CASSLDISGSPTGELFF. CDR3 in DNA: TGTGCCAGCAGCTTAGACATTAGCGGGTCCCCCACCGGGGAGCTGTTTTTT.

CDR3 coding DNA: TGTGCCAGCAGCGCCGCGGGAAACCCCCACAATGAGCAGTTCTTC. It codes for CASSAAGNPHNEQFF. V is TRBV9 and J is TRBJ2-1, with a weak D call TRBD2 (6 bases). Germline V lookup: CDR1 SGDLS, CDR2 YYNGEE. With 3 bases removed from V and 5 bases from J, the gap between germline ends came to 15 bases. The CDR3 is 15 amino acids. The whole variable domain, remainder taken from reference TRBV9 and TRBJ2-1, is DSGVTQTPKHLITATGQRVTLRCSPRSGDLSVYWYQQSLDQGLQFLIQYYNGEERAKGNILERFSAQQFPDLHSELNLSSLELGDSALYFCASSAAGNPHNEQFFGPGTRLTVL.

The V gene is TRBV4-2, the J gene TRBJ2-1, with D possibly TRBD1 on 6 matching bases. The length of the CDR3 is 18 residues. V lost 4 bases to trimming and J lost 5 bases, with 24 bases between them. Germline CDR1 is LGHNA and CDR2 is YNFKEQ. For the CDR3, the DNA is TGTGCCAGCAGCCGAGATCGAGGCGGAAGCCAGGGGAACAATGAGCAGTTCTTC. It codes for CASSRDRGGSQGNNEQFF.

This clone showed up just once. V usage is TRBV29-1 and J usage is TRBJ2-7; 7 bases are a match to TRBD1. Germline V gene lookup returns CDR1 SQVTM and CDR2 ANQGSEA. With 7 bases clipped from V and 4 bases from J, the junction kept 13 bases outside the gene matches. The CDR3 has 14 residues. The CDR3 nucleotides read TGCAGCGCCAAGGGGGCTGTAGGAGTTTACGAGCAGTACTTC. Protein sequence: CSAKGAVGVYEQYF.

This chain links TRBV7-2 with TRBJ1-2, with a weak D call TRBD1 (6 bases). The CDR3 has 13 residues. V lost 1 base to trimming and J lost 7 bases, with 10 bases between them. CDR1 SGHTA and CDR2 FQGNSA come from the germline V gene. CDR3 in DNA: TGTGCCAGCAGCTTAGAGGGGGTTTCTGGCTACACCTTC. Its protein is CASSLEGVSGYTF.

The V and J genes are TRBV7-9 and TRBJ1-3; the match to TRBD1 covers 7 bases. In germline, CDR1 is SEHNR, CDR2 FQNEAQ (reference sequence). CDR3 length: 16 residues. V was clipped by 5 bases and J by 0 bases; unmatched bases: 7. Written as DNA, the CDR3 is TGTGCCAGCAGCCATTGGGACAGCAACTCTGGAAACACCATATATTTT. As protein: CASSHWDSNSGNTIYF.

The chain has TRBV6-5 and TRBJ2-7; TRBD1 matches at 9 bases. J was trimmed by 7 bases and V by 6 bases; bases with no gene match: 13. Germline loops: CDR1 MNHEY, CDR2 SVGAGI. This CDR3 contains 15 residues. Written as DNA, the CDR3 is TGTGCCAGCAGCCCAAAACAGGGGGCGTCTTGTGAGCAGTACTTC. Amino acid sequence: CASSPKQGASCEQYF.

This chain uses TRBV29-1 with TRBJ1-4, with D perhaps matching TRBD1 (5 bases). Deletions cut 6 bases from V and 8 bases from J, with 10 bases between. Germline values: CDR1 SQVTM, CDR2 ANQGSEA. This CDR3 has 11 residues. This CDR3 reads CSVGHLEKLFF. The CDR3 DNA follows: TGCAGCGTAGGACACCTAGAAAAACTGTTTTTT.

The CDR3 region is CASSPPGQGYEQYF. The CDR3 nucleotides read TGTGCCAGCAGCCCGCCGGGACAGGGTTACGAGCAGTACTTC. This rearrangement joins TRBV7-6 to TRBJ2-7; 9 bases map to TRBD1. The CDR3 loop spans 14 amino acids. CDR1 is SGHVS and CDR2 is FNYEAQ in the germline V gene. The trim removed 5 bases at V and 4 bases at J, leaving 6 bases unmatched.